This TCR beta chain was sequenced in a study of T cell repertoires in cytomegalovirus infection. Study at large: An indication of both CMV infection and matching HLA type came from public TCR beta signatures.

Study-wide results and caveats: There were HLA-C-restricted CMV-specific TCR beta clonotypes dominating the ex vivo response.

This CDR3 is built from 12 residues. The V gene lost 5 bases and the J gene lost 8 bases, with 10 bases spanning the gap. From germline, CDR1 is MNHEY and CDR2 SVGEGT. TCRdb reprocessed the reads via MiXCR and lists one record per CDR3 protein. The sample contains fewer than 1,000,000 distinct CDR3 sequences, 30% to 40% of which appear only once. On this clonotype: Its antigen is undetermined.

V usage is TRBV6-2 or TRBV6-3 and J usage is TRBJ2-1; no firm D call. The input for sequencing was cultured CD8+ T cells from PBMCs, taken from culture after CMV antigen stimulation. This receptor was obtained from a human donor in good health (CMV status not recorded). Some clones in this sample may be carry-over from other donors' samples. This CDR3 is CASSRPADEQFF. CDR3 sequence (DNA): TGTGCCAGCAGTAGACCCGCGGATGAGCAGTTCTTC.